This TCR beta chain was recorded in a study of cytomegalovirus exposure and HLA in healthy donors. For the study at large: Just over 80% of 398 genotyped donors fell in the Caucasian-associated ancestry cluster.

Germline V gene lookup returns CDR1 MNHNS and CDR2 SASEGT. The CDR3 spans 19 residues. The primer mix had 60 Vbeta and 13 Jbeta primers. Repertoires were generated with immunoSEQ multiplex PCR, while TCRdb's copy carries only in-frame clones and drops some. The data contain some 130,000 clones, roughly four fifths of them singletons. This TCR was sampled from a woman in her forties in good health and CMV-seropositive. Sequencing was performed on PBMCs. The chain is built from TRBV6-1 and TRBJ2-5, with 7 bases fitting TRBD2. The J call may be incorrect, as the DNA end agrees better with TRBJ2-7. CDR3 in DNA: TGTGCCAGCAGGGAAAGCGCCCTAGCGGCCGCCCTCTCTGGGAACGAGCAGTACTTC. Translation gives CASRESALAAALSGNEQYF.